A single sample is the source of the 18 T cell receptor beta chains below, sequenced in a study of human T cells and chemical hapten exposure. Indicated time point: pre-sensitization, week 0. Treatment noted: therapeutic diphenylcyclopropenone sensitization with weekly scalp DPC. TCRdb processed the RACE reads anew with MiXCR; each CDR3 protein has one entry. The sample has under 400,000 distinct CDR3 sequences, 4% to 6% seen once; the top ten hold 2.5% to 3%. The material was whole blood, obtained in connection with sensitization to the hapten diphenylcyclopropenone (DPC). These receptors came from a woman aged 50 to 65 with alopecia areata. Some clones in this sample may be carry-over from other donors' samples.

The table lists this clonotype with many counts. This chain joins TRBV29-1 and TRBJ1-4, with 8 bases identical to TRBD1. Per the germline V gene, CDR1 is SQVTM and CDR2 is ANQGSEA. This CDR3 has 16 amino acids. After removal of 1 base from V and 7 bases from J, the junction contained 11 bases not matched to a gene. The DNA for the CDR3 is TGCAGCGTTGAAGCCCCGGACAGGGCGTTCGGTGAAAAACTGTTTTTT. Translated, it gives CSVEAPDRAFGEKLFF. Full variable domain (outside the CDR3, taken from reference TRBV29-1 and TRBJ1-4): SAVISQKPSRDICQRGTSLTIQCQVDSQVTMMFWYRQQPGQSLTLIATANQGSEATYESGFVIDKFPISRPNLTFSTLTVSNMSPEDSSIYLCSVEAPDRAFGEKLFFGSGTQLSVL.

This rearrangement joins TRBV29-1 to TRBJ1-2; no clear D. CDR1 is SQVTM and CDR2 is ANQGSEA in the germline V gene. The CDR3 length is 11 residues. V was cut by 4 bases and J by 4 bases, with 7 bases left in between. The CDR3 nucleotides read TGCAGCGTTGTTAAGGGCTATGGCTACACCTTC. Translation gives CSVVKGYGYTF.

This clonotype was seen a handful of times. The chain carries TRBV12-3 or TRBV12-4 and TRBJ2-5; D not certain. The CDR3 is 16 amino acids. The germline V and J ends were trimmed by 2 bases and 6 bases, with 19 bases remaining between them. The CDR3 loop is CASSLRRSGSEKTQYF. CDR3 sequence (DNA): TGTGCCAGCAGTTTAAGGCGGTCAGGTTCCGAAAAGACCCAGTACTTC.

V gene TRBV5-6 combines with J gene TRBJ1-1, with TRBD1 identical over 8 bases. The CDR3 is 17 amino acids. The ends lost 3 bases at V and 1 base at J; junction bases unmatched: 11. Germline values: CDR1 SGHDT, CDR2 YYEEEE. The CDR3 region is CASSSNRDRRSNTEAFF. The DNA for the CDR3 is TGTGCCAGCAGCTCCAACCGGGACAGGAGATCGAACACTGAAGCTTTCTTT.

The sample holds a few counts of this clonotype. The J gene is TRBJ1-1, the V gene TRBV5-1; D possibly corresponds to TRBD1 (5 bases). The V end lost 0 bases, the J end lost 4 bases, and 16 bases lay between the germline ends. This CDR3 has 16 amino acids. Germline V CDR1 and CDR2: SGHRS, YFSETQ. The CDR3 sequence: CASSLEAGLVGTEAFF. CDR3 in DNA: TGCGCCAGCAGCTTGGAAGCAGGGCTGGTCGGCACTGAAGCTTTCTTT.

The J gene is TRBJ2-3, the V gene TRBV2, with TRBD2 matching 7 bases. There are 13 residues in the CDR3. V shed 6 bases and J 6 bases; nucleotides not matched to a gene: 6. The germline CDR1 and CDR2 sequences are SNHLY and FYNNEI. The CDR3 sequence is CASSERGLDTQYF. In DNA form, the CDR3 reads TGTGCCAGCAGCGAGCGGGGTTTGGATACGCAGTATTTT. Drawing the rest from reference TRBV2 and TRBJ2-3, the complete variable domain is EPEVTQTPSHQVTQMGQEVILRCVPISNHLYFYWYRQILGQKVEFLVSFYNNEISEKSEIFDDQFSVERPDGSNFTLKIRSTKLEDSAMYFCASSERGLDTQYFGPGTRLTVL.

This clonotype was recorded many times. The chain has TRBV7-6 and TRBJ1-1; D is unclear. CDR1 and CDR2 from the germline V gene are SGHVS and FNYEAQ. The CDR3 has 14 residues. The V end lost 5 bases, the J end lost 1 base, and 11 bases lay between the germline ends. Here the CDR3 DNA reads TGTGCCAGCAGCCCCCCACAGAAGAACACTGAAGCTTTCTTT. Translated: CASSPPQKNTEAFF. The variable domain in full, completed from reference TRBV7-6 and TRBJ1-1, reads GAGVSQSPRYKVTKRGQDVALRCDPISGHVSLYWYRQALGQGPEFLTYFNYEAQQDKSGLPNDRFSAERPEGSISTLTIQRTEQRDSAMYRCASSPPQKNTEAFFGQGTRLTVV.

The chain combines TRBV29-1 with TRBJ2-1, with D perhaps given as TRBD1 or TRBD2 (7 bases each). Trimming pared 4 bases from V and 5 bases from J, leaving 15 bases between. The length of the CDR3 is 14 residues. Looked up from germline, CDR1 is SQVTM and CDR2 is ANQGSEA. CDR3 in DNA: TGCAGCGTTGTCCAGGGGGGGGTGGACAATGAGCAGTTCTTC. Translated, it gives CSVVQGGVDNEQFF.

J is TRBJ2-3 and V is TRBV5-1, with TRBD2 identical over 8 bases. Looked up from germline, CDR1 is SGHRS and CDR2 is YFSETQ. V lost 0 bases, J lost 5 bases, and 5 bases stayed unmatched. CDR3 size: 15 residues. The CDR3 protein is CASSLERGGGDTQYF. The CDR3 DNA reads TGCGCCAGCAGCTTGGAACGGGGGGGAGGAGATACGCAGTATTTT. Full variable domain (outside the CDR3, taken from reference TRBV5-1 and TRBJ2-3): KAGVTQTPRYLIKTRGQQVTLSCSPISGHRSVSWYQQTPGQGLQFLFEYFSETQRNKGNFPGRFSGRQFSNSRSEMNVSTLELGDSALYLCASSLERGGGDTQYFGPGTRLTVL.

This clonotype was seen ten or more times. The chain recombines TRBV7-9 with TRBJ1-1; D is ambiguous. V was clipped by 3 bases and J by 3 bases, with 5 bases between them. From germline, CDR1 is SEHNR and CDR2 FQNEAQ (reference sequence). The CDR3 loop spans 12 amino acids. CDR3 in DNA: TGTGCCAGCAGCTTGATGGACACTGAAGCTTTCTTT. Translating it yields CASSLMDTEAFF. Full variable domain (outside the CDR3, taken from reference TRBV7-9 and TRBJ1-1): DTGVSQNPRHKITKRGQNVTFRCDPISEHNRLYWYRQTLGQGPEFLTYFQNEAQLEKSRLLSDRFSAERPKGSFSTLEIQRTEQGDSAMYLCASSLMDTEAFFGQGTRLTVV.

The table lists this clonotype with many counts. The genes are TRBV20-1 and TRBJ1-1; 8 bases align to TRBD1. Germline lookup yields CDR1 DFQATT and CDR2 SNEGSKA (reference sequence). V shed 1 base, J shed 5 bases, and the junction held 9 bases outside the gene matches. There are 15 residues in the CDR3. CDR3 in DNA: TGCAGTGCTAGAGCTATAGACAGGGGTGGGACTGAAGCTTTCTTT. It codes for CSARAIDRGGTEAFF.

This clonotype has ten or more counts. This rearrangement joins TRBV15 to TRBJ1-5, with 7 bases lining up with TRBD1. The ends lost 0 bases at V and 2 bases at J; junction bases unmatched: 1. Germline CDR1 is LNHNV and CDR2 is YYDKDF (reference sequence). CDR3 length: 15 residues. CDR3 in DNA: TGTGCCACCAGCAGAGAAACAGGGGGCAATCAGCCCCAGCATTTT. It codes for CATSRETGGNQPQHF.

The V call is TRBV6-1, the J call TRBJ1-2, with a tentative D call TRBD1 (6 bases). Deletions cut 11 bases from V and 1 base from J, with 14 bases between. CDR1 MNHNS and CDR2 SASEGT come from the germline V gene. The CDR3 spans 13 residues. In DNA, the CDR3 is TGTGCCGCCCGAGGGGGAAGTAACTATGGCTACACCTTC. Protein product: CAARGGSNYGYTF.

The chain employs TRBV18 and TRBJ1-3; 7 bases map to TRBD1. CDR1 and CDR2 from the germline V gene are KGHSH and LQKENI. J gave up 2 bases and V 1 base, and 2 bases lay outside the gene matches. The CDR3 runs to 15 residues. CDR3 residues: CASSPQGATGNTIYF. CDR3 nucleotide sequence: TGTGCCAGCTCACCACAGGGGGCCACTGGAAACACCATATATTTT. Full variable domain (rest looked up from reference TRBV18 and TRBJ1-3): NAGVMQNPRHLVRRRGQEARLRCSPMKGHSHVYWYRQLPEEGLKFMVYLQKENIIDESGMPKERFSAEFPKEGPSILRIQQVVRGDSAAYFCASSPQGATGNTIYFGEGSWLTVV.

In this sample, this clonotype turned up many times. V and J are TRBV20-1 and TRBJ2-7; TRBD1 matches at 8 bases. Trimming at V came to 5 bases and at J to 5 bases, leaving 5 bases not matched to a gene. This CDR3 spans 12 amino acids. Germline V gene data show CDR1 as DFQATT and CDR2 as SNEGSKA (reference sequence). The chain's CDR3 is CSAQTGEDEQYF. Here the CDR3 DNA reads TGCAGTGCTCAGACAGGGGAGGACGAGCAGTACTTC.

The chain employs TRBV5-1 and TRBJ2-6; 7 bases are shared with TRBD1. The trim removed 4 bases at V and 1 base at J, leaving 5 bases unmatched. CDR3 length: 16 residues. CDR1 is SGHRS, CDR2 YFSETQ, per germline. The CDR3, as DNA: TGCGCCAGCAGCACGACAGGGCGATCTGGGGCCAACGTCCTGACTTTC. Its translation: CASSTTGRSGANVLTF.

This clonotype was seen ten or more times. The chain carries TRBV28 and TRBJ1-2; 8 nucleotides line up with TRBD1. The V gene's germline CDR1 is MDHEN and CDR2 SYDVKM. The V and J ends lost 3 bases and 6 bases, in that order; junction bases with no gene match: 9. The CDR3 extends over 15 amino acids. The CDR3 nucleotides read TGTGCCAGCAGTTTTTTGGACAGGGAGTTACATGGCTACACCTTC. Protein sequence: CASSFLDRELHGYTF.

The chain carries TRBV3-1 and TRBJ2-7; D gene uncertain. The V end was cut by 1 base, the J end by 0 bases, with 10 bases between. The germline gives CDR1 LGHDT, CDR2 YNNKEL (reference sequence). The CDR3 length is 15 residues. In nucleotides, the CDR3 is TGTGCCAGCAGCCAAGCGAGTACAGTCTCCTACGAGCAGTACTTC. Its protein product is CASSQASTVSYEQYF.